The clone carrying this T cell receptor beta chain came up many times. This sample stems from a study of regulatory T cells in long-lasting Graves disease. Trimming stripped 3 bases from V and 3 bases from J, with 11 bases between. Germline values: CDR1 DFQATT, CDR2 SNEGSKA (reference sequence). This CDR3 region has 13 residues. Arm-PCR of CDR3 regions and iRepertoire HTBI primers were the basis on which TCR beta libraries were built. TCRdb re-derived calls from the multiplex PCR reads in MiXCR, one entry per CDR3 protein. The sample contains 440,000 or so distinct CDR3 sequences, over 15% of which appear only once. Specified time point: newly diagnosed GD, antithyroid drugs for less than 3 months. Extracted RNA from PBMCs served as the source of the TCR library. Another study also made use of these data, one on T cells in Graves' hyperthyroidism and ophthalmopathy.

The sequence was obtained from a woman aged 25 to 39 with Graves disease. Sequenced material: peripheral blood mononuclear cells (PBMCs), taken at new diagnosis, from a patient treated with antithyroid drugs. The chain has TRBV20-1 and TRBJ2-5, with a possible D match to TRBD2 (5 bases). The CDR3 sequence: CSASPDGEETQYF. CDR3 DNA sequence: TGCAGTGCTAGTCCGGACGGGGAAGAGACCCAGTACTTC.